Presented here are 13 T cell receptor beta chains from one specimen sequenced in a study of T cells in Graves' hyperthyroidism and ophthalmopathy. Researchers took RNA transcripts and amplified the TCR beta CDR3 regions from them. The study used the HTBI primer set for a first-round RT-PCR of the TCR CDR3. TCRdb passed the multiplex PCR reads through MiXCR, listing each CDR3 protein once. The table lists fewer than 600,000 distinct CDR3 sequences, 13% to 15% of them singletons. The specimen sequenced was blood. The receptors here all came from a woman under 30 with Graves' hyperthyroidism.

This clonotype was observed at least ten times. The chain recombines TRBV10-3 with TRBJ2-2; TRBD1 might be the D (5 bases). The CDR3 has 13 residues. CDR1 ENHRY and CDR2 SYGVKD come from the germline V gene. V lost 8 bases, J lost 4 bases, and 11 bases lay in between. The CDR3 sequence is CAIRTGITGELFF. DNA of the CDR3: TGTGCCATCCGCACAGGTATCACCGGGGAGCTGTTTTTT.

This clonotype appeared many times. V is TRBV7-2 and J is TRBJ2-1; D not certain. CDR1 SGHTA and CDR2 FQGNSA come from the germline V gene. This CDR3 contains 14 residues. Trimming left V 8 bases short and J 3 bases short, with 14 bases between. The CDR3 loop reads CASVPLGGYNEQFF. CDR3 in DNA: TGTGCCAGCGTCCCCCTAGGCGGCTACAATGAGCAGTTCTTC.

The chain uses TRBV9 and TRBJ1-3, with TRBD1 as a possible D gene (6 bases). With 0 bases removed from V and 0 bases from J, the gap between germline ends came to 13 bases. CDR3 length equals 17 residues. The germline V gene encodes CDR1 SGDLS and CDR2 YYNGEE. The CDR3 nucleotides read TGTGCCAGCAGCGTAGAGGTAACAGGGAACTCTGGAAACACCATATATTTT. This gives the protein CASSVEVTGNSGNTIYF.

This clonotype has at least ten counts. The J gene is TRBJ1-5, the V gene TRBV30, with TRBD1 as a possible D gene (5 bases). In germline, CDR1 is GTSNPN, CDR2 SVGIG (reference sequence). The CDR3 consists of 14 residues. With 5 bases removed from V and 1 base from J, the gap between germline ends came to 12 bases. DNA of the CDR3: TGTGCCTGGTGTCAGGGATCGAGCAATCAGCCCCAGCATTTT. Residues: CAWCQGSSNQPQHF.

At least ten counts were recorded for this clonotype. This chain uses TRBV28 with TRBJ1-1; D unclear. CDR1 and CDR2 from the germline V gene are MDHEN and SYDVKM. V lost 10 bases and J lost 7, with 22 bases in between. This CDR3 comprises 14 residues. In nucleotides, the CDR3 is TGTGCCACCCTGAGTGGGGATCGGTTGGGTGAAGCTTTCTTT. Translated, it gives CATLSGDRLGEAFF.

This clonotype has only a few counts. V is TRBV29-1 and J is TRBJ2-7, with D hard to call. There are 12 residues in the CDR3. Trimming took 0 bases from V and 2 from J, leaving 5 bases between them. Looked up from germline, CDR1 is SQVTM and CDR2 is ANQGSEA. CDR3 residues: CSVEDGTYEQYF. The CDR3 nucleotides are TGCAGCGTTGAAGATGGGACCTACGAGCAGTACTTC.

Comment on this clonotype: A read error may be the cause here, since a much bigger clone is one base away. This sequence joins TRBV19 and TRBJ1-2, with D possibly TRBD1 on 5 matching bases. Per germline, CDR1 LNHDA and CDR2 SQIVND (reference sequence). The CDR3 runs to 12 residues. DNA for the CDR3: TGTGCCAGTAGTCCAGGGTCCTATGGCTACGCCTTC. Amino acids: CASSPGSYGYAF.

This clonotype showed up many times. This sequence joins TRBV3-1 and TRBJ1-1; 7 bases align to TRBD1. Germline V gene data show CDR1 as LGHDT and CDR2 as YNNKEL (reference sequence). The CDR3 covers 15 residues. The V gene end was trimmed by 7 bases and the J gene end by 4 bases; junction bases not matched to a gene: 12. The CDR3 DNA is TGTGCCAGCATCCCTCAGGGGGGAATGGGCACTGAAGCTTTCTTT. It yields the protein CASIPQGGMGTEAFF.

This clonotype showed up many times. The chain recombines TRBV12-3 or TRBV12-4 with TRBJ1-1; the D is unclear. The ends were cut back, 6 bases at V and 2 bases at J, with 13 bases in the middle. This CDR3 contains 14 residues. CDR3 sequence (DNA): TGTGCCAGCAGACTGGGAGGAGTCAACACTGAAGCTTTCTTT. This sequence encodes CASRLGGVNTEAFF.

This clonotype was recorded at least ten times. The chain carries TRBV29-1 and TRBJ2-1; no clear D gene. The CDR3 loop spans 14 amino acids. Germline V lookup: CDR1 SQVTM, CDR2 ANQGSEA. Between the trimmed V and J ends, which lost 4 bases and 0 bases, there was a span of 10 bases. The CDR3: CSVGVSVSYNEQFF. In DNA, the CDR3 is TGCAGCGTTGGGGTAAGCGTCTCCTACAATGAGCAGTTCTTC.

This clonotype was detected ten times or more. This chain joins TRBV7-3 and TRBJ2-1, with 7 nucleotides matching TRBD2. Trimming took 5 bases from V and 8 from J; bases not matched to a gene: 15. This CDR3 is built from 16 residues. CDR1 SGHTA and CDR2 FQGTGA come from the germline V gene. CDR3 sequence: CASSPLSGGVLDEQFF. The CDR3 DNA sequence: TGTGCCAGCAGCCCCCTTTCGGGAGGAGTTTTGGATGAGCAGTTCTTC.

This clonotype was found many times. The chain joins TRBV10-3 to TRBJ2-5, with 13 bases that match TRBD2. The CDR3 covers 15 residues. The trim removed 6 bases at V and 2 bases at J, leaving 3 bases unmatched. CDR1 and CDR2 from the germline V gene are ENHRY and SYGVKD. In DNA, the CDR3 is TGTGCCATCAGAGGGACTAGCGGGGCTCAAGAGACCCAGTACTTC. Its translation: CAIRGTSGAQETQYF.

This clonotype was counted at least ten times. V usage is TRBV9 and J usage is TRBJ1-1; weak D call: TRBD1 (5 bases). The V end was cut by 4 bases, the J end by 6 bases, with 13 bases between. Germline V gene sequence: CDR1 SGDLS, CDR2 YYNGEE. CDR3 size: 13 residues. CDR3 sequence reads: CASSSAGTAEAFF. Here the CDR3 DNA reads TGTGCCAGCAGCTCAGCCGGGACCGCTGAAGCTTTCTTT.